These 21 T cell receptor beta chains share one sample of origin, sequenced in a study of cytomegalovirus exposure and HLA in healthy donors. A multiplex PCR was run with 60 Vbeta primers and 13 Jbeta primers. Clones were sequenced by immunoSEQ multiplex PCR, and TCRdb holds only the in-frame ones, with some missing. The repertoire consists of over 150,000 clones, with 77% occurring once and the leading ten covering approximately 3.7%. The sequenced sample consisted of PBMCs. These receptors all come from a woman aged 55-69 years in good health and CMV-seropositive.

This clone was observed once. The chain is built from TRBV18 and TRBJ2-7; 8 bases are shared with TRBD1. The ends lost 8 bases at V and 1 base at J; junction bases unmatched: 7. Germline values: CDR1 KGHSH, CDR2 LQKENI. The CDR3 runs to 14 residues. CDR3 sequence reads: CASTTGGTSYEQYF. CDR3 coding DNA: TGTGCCAGCACCACAGGGGGTACTTCCTACGAGCAGTACTTC.

The chain has TRBV5-6 and TRBJ2-3; 8 bases line up with TRBD2. This CDR3 has 15 residues. The germline CDR1 and CDR2 sequences are SGHDT and YYEEEE. J lost 3 bases, V lost 2 bases, and 5 bases had no gene match. CDR3 sequence reads: CASSFWTSRTDTQYF. The CDR3 DNA sequence: TGTGCCAGCAGCTTCTGGACTAGCAGAACAGATACGCAGTATTTT.

This rearrangement joins TRBV7-9 to TRBJ2-1; 7 positions match TRBD2. CDR3 length: 15 residues. CDR1 is SEHNR and CDR2 is FQNEAQ in the germline V gene (reference sequence). V was clipped by 1 base and J by 4 bases; unmatched bases: 4. The CDR3 region is CASSLVLSGYNEQFF. DNA for the CDR3: TGTGCCAGCAGCTTAGTCCTTAGCGGGTACAATGAGCAGTTCTTC.

The V gene is TRBV7-6, the J gene TRBJ2-1; D gene uncertain. The germline V and J ends were trimmed by 1 base and 0 bases, with 10 bases remaining between them. Per germline, CDR1 SGHVS and CDR2 FNYEAQ. The CDR3 covers 16 residues. The DNA of the CDR3 is TGTGCCAGCAGCTTAGGAGGTGCAAACTCCTACAATGAGCAGTTCTTC. It specifies CASSLGGANSYNEQFF.

On this clone: The junction does not match germline at one end; this may be a read error. The rearrangement uses TRBV27 and TRBJ2-4; TRBD1 is a possible D gene (6 bases). Per germline, CDR1 MNHEY and CDR2 SMNVEV (reference sequence). The CDR3 is 18 amino acids. The CDR3 DNA is TGTGCCAGCAGTTTAGTAGGGGGTGGTACGAGGCCCAAAAACAGTCAGTACTTC. It specifies CASSLVGGGTRPKNSQYF.

CDR3 sequence (DNA): TGTGCCAGCAGTGAGACTAGCGGGACCAGTGAGCAGTTCTTC. Its translation is CASSETSGTSEQFF. V is TRBV2 and J is TRBJ2-1; TRBD2 matches 11 bases. Unmatched junction bases numbered 4, after V lost 3 bases and J lost 9 bases. The CDR3 covers 14 residues. The V gene's germline CDR1 is SNHLY and CDR2 FYNNEI.

The chain joins TRBV5-6 to TRBJ2-5; D is perhaps TRBD1 (6 bases). The CDR3 is 13 residues long. CDR1 is SGHDT, CDR2 YYEEEE, per germline. Between the trimmed V and J ends, which lost 4 bases and 5 bases, there was a span of 12 bases. The DNA of the CDR3 is TGTGCCAGCAGCAAGACAGGATTGGAGACCCAGTACTTC. It yields the protein CASSKTGLETQYF.

This chain links TRBV30 with TRBJ1-1; D is undetermined. The CDR3 length is 13 residues. CDR1 and CDR2 (germline): GTSNPN, SVGIG (reference sequence). V lost 0 bases, J lost 3 bases, and 8 bases lay in between. The CDR3, as DNA: TGTGCCTGGAGTGTCGGACTTTACACTGAAGCTTTCTTT. This translates into CAWSVGLYTEAFF.

This clone has just a few counts. V and J are TRBV29-1 and TRBJ2-2; D not resolved. V was clipped by 5 bases and J by 2 bases, with 6 bases between them. Germline values: CDR1 SQVTM, CDR2 ANQGSEA. The CDR3 is made up of 12 amino acids. The CDR3 DNA is TGCAGCGTTCTCTACAACACCGGGGAGCTGTTTTTT. Amino acid sequence: CSVLYNTGELFF.

The V call is TRBV6-1, the J call TRBJ2-3, with TRBD2 matching 11 bases. The trim removed 4 bases at V and 2 bases at J, leaving 14 bases unmatched. CDR3 length: 19 residues. CDR1 and CDR2 from the germline V gene are MNHNS and SASEGT. The CDR3 protein is CASSAGGHIAGGNTDTQYF. The CDR3 DNA reads TGTGCCAGCAGTGCGGGGGGCCATATAGCGGGGGGGAACACAGATACGCAGTATTTT.

The chain uses TRBV9 and TRBJ1-5, with 8 nucleotides matching TRBD1. With 4 bases clipped from V and 1 base from J, the junction kept 4 bases outside the gene matches. Germline values: CDR1 SGDLS, CDR2 YYNGEE. The CDR3 contains 15 residues. This chain's CDR3 is CASSPGTGSNQPQHF. The CDR3 DNA sequence: TGTGCCAGCAGCCCAGGGACAGGCAGCAATCAGCCCCAGCATTTT.

The chain joins TRBV19 to TRBJ1-5, with D possibly matching TRBD1 (6 bases). Trimming removed 7 bases at V and 3 bases at J, with 16 bases between. The CDR3 length is 15 residues. Germline CDR1 reads LNHDA; CDR2 reads SQIVND (reference sequence). The CDR3 sequence: CASKRGGRDNQPQHF. CDR3 in DNA: TGTGCCAGTAAGAGGGGGGGCAGGGACAATCAGCCCCAGCATTTT.

The genes are TRBV5-1 and TRBJ2-1; 9 bases map to TRBD2. The CDR3 runs to 20 residues. CDR1 is SGHRS and CDR2 is YFSETQ in the germline V gene. With V trimmed by 0 bases and J by 6 bases, 19 bases remained unmatched. CDR3 nucleotides: TGCGCCAGCAGCTTGGACGGCGGGAGGGCCTTCGGCCTGGGTTTCAATGAGCAGTTCTTC. Protein sequence: CASSLDGGRAFGLGFNEQFF.

The rearrangement joins TRBV28 to TRBJ2-7; TRBD1 matches at 10 bases. The CDR3 covers 18 residues. Germline CDR1 is MDHEN and CDR2 is SYDVKM. V dropped 4 bases and J dropped 3; count of bases not matched to a gene: 15. The DNA of the CDR3 is TGTGCCAGCAGTTCAAGCGTACTTTTCGGGACAGGGGACTACGAGCAGTACTTC. It yields the protein CASSSSVLFGTGDYEQYF.

A single count supports this clone. The CDR3 DNA reads TGCAGTGCCTCCCCTACGAATGAGCAGTTCTTC. Protein product: CSASPTNEQFF. The chain carries TRBV20-1 and TRBJ2-1; D call uncertain. Trimming removed 6 bases at V and 7 bases at J, with 10 bases between. The CDR3 spans 11 residues. Germline V lookup: CDR1 DFQATT, CDR2 SNEGSKA (reference sequence).

The J gene is TRBJ2-7, the V gene TRBV7-9; 9 nucleotides agree with TRBD1. Germline V lookup: CDR1 SEHNR, CDR2 FQNEAQ (reference sequence). This CDR3 has 17 amino acids. Unmatched junction bases numbered 11, after V lost 1 base and J lost 4 bases. Here the CDR3 reads CASSLVASTGGEYEQYF. DNA of the CDR3: TGTGCCAGCAGCTTAGTAGCTTCGACAGGGGGGGAGTACGAGCAGTACTTC.

This chain uses TRBV29-1 with TRBJ1-2, with TRBD1 matching 7 bases. Looked up from germline, CDR1 is SQVTM and CDR2 is ANQGSEA. The CDR3 is 14 residues long. V was pared by 4 bases and J by 6 bases, with 11 bases of the junction left unmatched. The CDR3 sequence: CSVVGGRDKDGYTF. The CDR3 DNA reads as TGCAGCGTTGTAGGGGGCCGGGACAAAGATGGCTACACCTTC.

The rearrangement links TRBV6-4 to TRBJ2-1; 7 bases match TRBD2. The length of the CDR3 is 18 residues. CDR1 and CDR2 (germline): MRHNA, SNTAGT. J was trimmed by 3 bases and V by 5 bases; bases with no gene match: 16. Here the CDR3 reads CASSPYPSGRNFYNEQFF. CDR3 nucleotides: TGTGCCAGCAGTCCTTATCCTAGCGGAAGGAATTTCTACAATGAGCAGTTCTTC.

J is TRBJ1-5 and V is TRBV30; no clear D gene. Germline loops: CDR1 GTSNPN, CDR2 SVGIG (reference sequence). CDR3 length: 15 amino acids. Trimming pared 0 bases from V and 0 bases from J, leaving 9 bases between. This CDR3 is CAWSVGSYSNQPQHF. The CDR3 DNA follows: TGTGCCTGGAGTGTGGGCAGTTATAGCAATCAGCCCCAGCATTTT.

The rearrangement uses TRBV7-6 and TRBJ2-3, with TRBD1 matching over 12 bases. J was trimmed by 6 bases and V by 3 bases; bases with no gene match: 4. Germline CDR1 is SGHVS and CDR2 is FNYEAQ. The CDR3 covers 15 residues. Here the CDR3 reads CASSFGTGGADTQYF. The CDR3, as DNA: TGTGCCAGCAGCTTCGGGACAGGGGGCGCGGATACGCAGTATTTT. Supplemented by reference TRBV7-6 and TRBJ2-3, the full variable domain reads GAGVSQSPRYKVTKRGQDVALRCDPISGHVSLYWYRQALGQGPEFLTYFNYEAQQDKSGLPNDRFSAERPEGSISTLTIQRTEQRDSAMYRCASSFGTGGADTQYFGPGTRLTVL.

Of note for this clone: One junction end disagrees with the germline gene, perhaps due to a read error. The chain couples TRBV30 to TRBJ2-5; perhaps TRBD2 as D (6 bases). The CDR3 is made up of 10 amino acids. The V gene's germline CDR1 is GTSNPN and CDR2 SVGIG (reference sequence). The CDR3 region has the DNA TGTGCCTGGGGAGGGGAGATCCAGTACTTC. This gives the protein CAWGGEIQYF.